The present entry profiles one T cell receptor (beta chain) with its context. Its target is not known. The CDR3 spans 16 residues. The germline V gene encodes CDR1 SGHRS and CDR2 YFSETQ. Trimming pared 1 base from V and 8 bases from J, leaving 18 bases between. PCR primers comprised 60 Vbeta and 13 Jbeta primers. The protocol was immunoSEQ multiplex PCR, while the TCRdb copy is restricted to in-frame clones and leaves out a portion. Found here are roughly 180,000 clones, about three quarters of them singletons; the top ten hold roughly 3.6%. This sample is part of a study of cytomegalovirus exposure and HLA in healthy donors. The study's findings and limits: Later on, a genetic analysis was performed. It linked a missense variant in DCLRE1C with V- and J-gene trimming of TCR beta. Among TCR sequences, most were rare, though some public TCRs appeared in many donors. Being productive about 87% or about 30% of the time was typical of most TCR beta V segments in an earlier analysis. The authors listed around 150 TCR beta chains as cytomegalovirus-associated.

The V and J genes are TRBV5-1 and TRBJ1-4; a possible D gene is TRBD1 (5 bases). Sequencing was performed on PBMCs. This clonotype was sampled from a woman aged 60-75 years in good health and CMV-seropositive. CDR3 amino acids: CASSLLLGGESEKLFF. CDR3 nucleotides: TGCGCCAGCAGCTTGCTTCTCGGGGGAGAGAGCGAAAAACTGTTTTTT.